What follows describes a single TCR beta chain. What it binds is not known. Just one base apart from a much larger clone, this may be a read error. The PCR used 60 Vbeta and 13 Jbeta primers. Study processing details: In a later analysis, about 12 million of approximately 80 million unique beta chains occurred in at least two donors. Clones were read by immunoSEQ multiplex PCR, and TCRdb kept only the in-frame ones, dropping some. The V and J calls and the clone size are those of that table, but D and trimming were determined from the DNA. The sample holds 90,000 to 100,000 clones; 80% are singletons and the top ten take roughly 2%. The germline gives CDR1 MNHEY, CDR2 SVGAGI. This CDR3 is built from 13 residues. Between the trimmed V and J ends, which lost 6 bases and 1 base, there was a span of 9 bases. At the time of sampling, donors were nominally healthy, though unrecorded immune exposures were likely.

These data come from a study of cytomegalovirus exposure and HLA in healthy donors. Study-wide points: Earlier analysis found most TCR beta V segments productive about 87% or about 30% of the time.

This rearrangement joins TRBV6-5 to TRBJ1-1, with TRBD1 as a possible D gene (6 bases). The clonotype comes from a man between 18 and 29 years old in good health and CMV-seronegative. The specimen sequenced was PBMCs. The CDR3 reads CASRHRENTEAFF. The CDR3 region has the DNA TGTGCCAGCAGACACAGGGAGAACACTGAAGCTTTCTTT.